This T cell receptor beta chain was profiled in a study of CD8 T cells in ankylosing spondylitis. The CDR3 has 13 amino acids. CDR1 is MNHEY and CDR2 is SVGEGT in the germline V gene. This clonotype showed up many times. No antigen is known for it. One end of the junction fails to match germline, which may point to a read error. The TCR beta libraries were generated through quantitative 5'-RACE incorporating molecular barcodes. TCRdb passed the 5' RACE reads through MiXCR, listing each CDR3 protein once. The sample lists approximately 25,000 distinct CDR3 sequences, about a sixth occurring once. The study, taken as a whole, reports: Earlier studies detected some motif variants in reactive arthritis synovial fluid and blood.

This clonotype was obtained from a male donor with ankylosing spondylitis or in good health (not recorded which). The gene calls are TRBV6-2 or TRBV6-3 and TRBJ2-2, with a possible D match to TRBD2 (5 bases). Sequenced: blood. The CDR3 spells CASSSTPTGELFF. Here the CDR3 DNA reads TGTGCCAGCAGTTCGACACCTACCGGGGAGTTGTTTTTT.